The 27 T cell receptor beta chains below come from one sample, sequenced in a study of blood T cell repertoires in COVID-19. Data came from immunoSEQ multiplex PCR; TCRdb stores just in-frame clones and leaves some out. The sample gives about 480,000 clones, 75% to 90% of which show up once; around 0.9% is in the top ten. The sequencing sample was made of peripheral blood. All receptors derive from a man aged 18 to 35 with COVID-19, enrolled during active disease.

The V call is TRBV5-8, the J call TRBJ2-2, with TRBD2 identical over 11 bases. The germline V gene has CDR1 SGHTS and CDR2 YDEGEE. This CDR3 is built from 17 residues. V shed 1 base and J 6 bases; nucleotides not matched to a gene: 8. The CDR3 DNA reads TGTGCCAGCAGCTTGTCGGGCCTAGCGGGAGGTGCCGGGGAGCTGTTTTTT. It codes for CASSLSGLAGGAGELFF.

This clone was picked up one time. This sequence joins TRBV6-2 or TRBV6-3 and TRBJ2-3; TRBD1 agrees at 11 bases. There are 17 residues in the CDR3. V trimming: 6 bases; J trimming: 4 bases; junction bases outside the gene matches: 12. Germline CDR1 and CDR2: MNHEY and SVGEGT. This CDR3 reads CASSPPGGTGGPDTQYF. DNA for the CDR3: TGTGCCAGCAGCCCTCCCGGTGGGACAGGGGGACCAGATACGCAGTATTTT.

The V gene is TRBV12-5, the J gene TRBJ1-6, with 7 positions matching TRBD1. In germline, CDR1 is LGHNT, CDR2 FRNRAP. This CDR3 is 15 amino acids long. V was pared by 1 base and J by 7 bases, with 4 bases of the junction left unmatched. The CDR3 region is CASGLEGQRNSPLHF. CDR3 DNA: TGTGCTAGTGGTTTGGAGGGACAGAGGAATTCACCCCTCCACTTT.

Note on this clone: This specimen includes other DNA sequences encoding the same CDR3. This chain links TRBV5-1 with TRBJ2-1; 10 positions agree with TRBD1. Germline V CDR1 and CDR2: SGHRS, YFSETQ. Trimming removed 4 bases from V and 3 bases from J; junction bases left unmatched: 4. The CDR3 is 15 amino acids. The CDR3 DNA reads TGCGCCAGCAGCCCGGGACAGGGGAACTACAATGAGCAGTTCTTC. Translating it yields CASSPGQGNYNEQFF.

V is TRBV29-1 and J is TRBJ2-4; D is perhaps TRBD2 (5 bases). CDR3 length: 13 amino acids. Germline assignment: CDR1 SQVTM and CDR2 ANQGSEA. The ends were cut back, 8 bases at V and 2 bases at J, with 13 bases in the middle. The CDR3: CSCVGVPKNIQYF. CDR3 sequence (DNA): TGCAGCTGCGTCGGGGTGCCCAAAAACATTCAGTACTTC.

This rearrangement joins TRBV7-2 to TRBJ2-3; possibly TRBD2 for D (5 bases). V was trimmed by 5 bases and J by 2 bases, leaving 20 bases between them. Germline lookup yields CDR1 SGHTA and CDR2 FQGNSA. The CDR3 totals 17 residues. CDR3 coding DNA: TGTGCCAGCAGCCCCCGAGATTCGGGGAGCTTCACAGATACGCAGTATTTT. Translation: CASSPRDSGSFTDTQYF. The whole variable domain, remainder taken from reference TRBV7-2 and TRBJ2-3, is GAGVSQSPSNKVTEKGKDVELRCDPISGHTALYWYRQSLGQGLEFLIYFQGNSAPDKSGLPSDRFSAERTGGSVSTLTIQRTQQEDSAVYLCASSPRDSGSFTDTQYFGPGTRLTVL.

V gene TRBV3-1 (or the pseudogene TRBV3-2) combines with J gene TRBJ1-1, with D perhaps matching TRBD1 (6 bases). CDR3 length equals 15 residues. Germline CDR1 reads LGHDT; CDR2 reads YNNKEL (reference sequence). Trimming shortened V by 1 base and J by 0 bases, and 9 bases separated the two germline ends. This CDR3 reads CASSQVPGVNTEAFF. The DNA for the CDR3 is TGTGCCAGCAGCCAAGTGCCAGGGGTGAACACTGAAGCTTTCTTT.

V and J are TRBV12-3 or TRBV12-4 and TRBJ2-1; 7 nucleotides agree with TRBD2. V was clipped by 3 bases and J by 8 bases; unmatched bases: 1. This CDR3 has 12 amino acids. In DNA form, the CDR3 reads TGTGCCAGCAGTTTTCGGGGGGATGAGCAGTTCTTC. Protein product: CASSFRGDEQFF.

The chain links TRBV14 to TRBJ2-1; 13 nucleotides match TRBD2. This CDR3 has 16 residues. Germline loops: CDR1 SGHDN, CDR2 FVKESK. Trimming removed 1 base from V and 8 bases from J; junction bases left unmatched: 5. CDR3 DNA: TGTGCCAGCAGCCAAGGGCTACTAGCGGGGGGGCATGAGCAGTTCTTC. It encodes CASSQGLLAGGHEQFF.

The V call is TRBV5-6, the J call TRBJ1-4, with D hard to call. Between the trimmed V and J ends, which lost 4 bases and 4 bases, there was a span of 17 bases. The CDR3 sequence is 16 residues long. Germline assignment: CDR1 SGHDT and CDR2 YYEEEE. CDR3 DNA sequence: TGTGCCAGCAGCCCCTATTCCCTTATTGGTAATGAAAAACTGTTTTTT. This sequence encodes CASSPYSLIGNEKLFF.

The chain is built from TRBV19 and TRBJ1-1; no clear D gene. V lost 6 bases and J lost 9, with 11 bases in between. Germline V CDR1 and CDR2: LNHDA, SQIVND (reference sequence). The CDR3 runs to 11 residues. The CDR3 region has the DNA TGTGCCAGTAGCCGGGATAGGAAAGCTTTCTTT. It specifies CASSRDRKAFF.

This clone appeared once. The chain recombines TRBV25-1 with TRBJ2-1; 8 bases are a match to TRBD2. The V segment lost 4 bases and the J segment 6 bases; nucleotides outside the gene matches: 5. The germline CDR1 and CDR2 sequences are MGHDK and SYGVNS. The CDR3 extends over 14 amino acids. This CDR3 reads CASSGTSFFNEQFF. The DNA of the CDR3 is TGTGCCAGCAGTGGGACTAGCTTTTTCAATGAGCAGTTCTTC.

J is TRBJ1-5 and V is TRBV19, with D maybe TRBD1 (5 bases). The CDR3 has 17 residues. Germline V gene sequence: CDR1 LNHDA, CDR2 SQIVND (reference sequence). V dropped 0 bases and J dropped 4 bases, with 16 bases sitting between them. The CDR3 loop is CASSIDGKGQVNQPQHF. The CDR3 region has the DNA TGTGCCAGTAGTATAGATGGTAAGGGGCAGGTTAATCAGCCCCAGCATTTT.

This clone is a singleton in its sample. The CDR3 reads CASSYFGRTTEAFF. The CDR3 DNA sequence: TGTGCCAGCAGTTACTTTGGGAGAACAACTGAAGCTTTCTTT. The chain carries TRBV6-5 and TRBJ1-1; unclear D gene. V lost 1 base, J lost 5 bases, and 11 bases lay in between. Germline V gene lookup returns CDR1 MNHEY and CDR2 SVGAGI. CDR3 size: 14 residues.

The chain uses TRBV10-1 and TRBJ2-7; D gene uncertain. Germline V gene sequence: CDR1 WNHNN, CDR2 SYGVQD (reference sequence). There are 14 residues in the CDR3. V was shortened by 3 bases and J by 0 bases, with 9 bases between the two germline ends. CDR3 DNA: TGCGCCAGCAGTGATCTTAGTAGCTCCTACGAGCAGTACTTC. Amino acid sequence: CASSDLSSSYEQYF.

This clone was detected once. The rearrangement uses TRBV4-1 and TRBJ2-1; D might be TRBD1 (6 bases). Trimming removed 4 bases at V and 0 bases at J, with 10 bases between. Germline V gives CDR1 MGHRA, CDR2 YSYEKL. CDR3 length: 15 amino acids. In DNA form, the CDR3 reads TGCGCCAGCAGCCTTACAGGGAACTCCTACAATGAGCAGTTCTTC. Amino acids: CASSLTGNSYNEQFF.

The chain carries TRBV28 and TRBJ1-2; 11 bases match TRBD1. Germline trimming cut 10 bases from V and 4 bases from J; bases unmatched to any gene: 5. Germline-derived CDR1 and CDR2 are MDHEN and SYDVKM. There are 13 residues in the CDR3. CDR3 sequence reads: CATRTGGFYGYTF. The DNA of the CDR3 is TGTGCCACCCGGACAGGGGGCTTCTATGGCTACACCTTC.

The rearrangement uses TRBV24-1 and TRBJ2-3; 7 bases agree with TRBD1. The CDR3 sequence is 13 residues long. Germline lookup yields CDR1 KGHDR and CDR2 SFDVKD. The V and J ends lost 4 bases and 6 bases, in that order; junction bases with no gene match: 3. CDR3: CATSDLDRDTQYF. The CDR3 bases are TGTGCCACCAGTGACTTGGACAGGGATACGCAGTATTTT.

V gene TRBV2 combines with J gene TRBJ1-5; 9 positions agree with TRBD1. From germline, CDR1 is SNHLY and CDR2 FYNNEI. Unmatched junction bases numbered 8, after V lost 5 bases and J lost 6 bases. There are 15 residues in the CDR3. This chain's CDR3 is CASSLMGTGTQPQHF. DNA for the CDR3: TGTGCCAGCAGTCTAATGGGGACAGGGACTCAGCCCCAGCATTTT.

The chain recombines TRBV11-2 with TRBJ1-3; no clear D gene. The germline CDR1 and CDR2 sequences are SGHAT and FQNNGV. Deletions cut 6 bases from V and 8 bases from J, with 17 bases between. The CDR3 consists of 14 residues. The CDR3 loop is CASRRGGGSYTIYF. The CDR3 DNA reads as TGTGCCAGCAGGCGAGGCGGCGGGTCATACACCATATATTTT. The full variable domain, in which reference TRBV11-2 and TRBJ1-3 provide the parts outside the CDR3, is EAGVAQSPRYKIIEKRQSVAFWCNPISGHATLYWYQQILGQGPKLLIQFQNNGVVDDSQLPKDRFSAERLKGVDSTLKIQPAKLEDSAVYLCASRRGGGSYTIYFGEGSWLTVV.

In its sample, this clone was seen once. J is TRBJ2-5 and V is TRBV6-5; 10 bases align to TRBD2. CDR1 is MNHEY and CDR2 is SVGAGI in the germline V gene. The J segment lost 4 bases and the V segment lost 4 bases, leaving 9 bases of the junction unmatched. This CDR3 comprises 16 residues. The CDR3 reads CASSWHASGSRETQYF. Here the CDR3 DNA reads TGTGCCAGCAGTTGGCATGCTAGCGGGAGCAGAGAGACCCAGTACTTC.

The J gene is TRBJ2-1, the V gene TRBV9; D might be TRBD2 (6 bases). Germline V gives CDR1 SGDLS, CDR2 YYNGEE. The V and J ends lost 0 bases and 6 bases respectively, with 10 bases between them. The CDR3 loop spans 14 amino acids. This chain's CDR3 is CASSVGGVSNEQFF. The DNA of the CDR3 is TGTGCCAGCAGCGTAGGGGGGGTCAGCAATGAGCAGTTCTTC.

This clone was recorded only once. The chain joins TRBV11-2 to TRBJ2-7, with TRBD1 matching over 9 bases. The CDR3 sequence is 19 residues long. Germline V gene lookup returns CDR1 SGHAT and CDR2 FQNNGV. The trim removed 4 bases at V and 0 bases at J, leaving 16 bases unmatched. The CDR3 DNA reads TGTGCCAGCAGCTCCCTAGGGGGACAGGGAAAAACCCGCTCCTACGAGCAGTACTTC. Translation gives CASSSLGGQGKTRSYEQYF.

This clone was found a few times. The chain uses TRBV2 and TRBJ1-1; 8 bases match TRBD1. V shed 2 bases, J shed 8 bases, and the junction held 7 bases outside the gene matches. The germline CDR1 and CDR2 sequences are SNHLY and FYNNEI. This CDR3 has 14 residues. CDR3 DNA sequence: TGTGCCAGCAGTGAACGAGGGACAGGAGCCGAAGCTTTCTTT. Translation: CASSERGTGAEAFF.

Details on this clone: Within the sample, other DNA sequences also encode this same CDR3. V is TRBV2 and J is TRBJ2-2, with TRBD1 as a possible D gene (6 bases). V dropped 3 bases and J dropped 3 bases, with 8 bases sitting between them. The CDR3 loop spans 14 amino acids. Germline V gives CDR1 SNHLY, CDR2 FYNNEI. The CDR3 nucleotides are TGTGCCAGCAGTGATCCAGGGGACACCGGGGAGCTGTTTTTT. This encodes CASSDPGDTGELFF.

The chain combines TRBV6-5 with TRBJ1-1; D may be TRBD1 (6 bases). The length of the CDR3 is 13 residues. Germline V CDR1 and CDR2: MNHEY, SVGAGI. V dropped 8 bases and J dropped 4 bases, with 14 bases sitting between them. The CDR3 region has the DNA TGTGCCAGCTCCTACAGGGAGGGCACTGAAGCTTTCTTT. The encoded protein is CASSYREGTEAFF.

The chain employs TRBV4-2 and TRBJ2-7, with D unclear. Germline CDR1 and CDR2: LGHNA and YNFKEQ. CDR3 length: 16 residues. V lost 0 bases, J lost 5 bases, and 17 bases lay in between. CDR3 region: CASSQEGSAPGDEQYF. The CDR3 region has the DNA TGTGCCAGCAGCCAAGAGGGTTCGGCCCCAGGCGACGAGCAGTACTTC.